What follows is one T cell receptor beta chain and its context. Its antigen is still unknown. Here immunoSEQ multiplex PCR was the method, and the copy in TCRdb shows in-frame clones only, minus some. The table records some 150,000 clones, around 88% of them present only once. The CDR3 contains 16 residues. Germline CDR1 SGHAT, CDR2 FQNNGV. V was cut by 6 bases and J by 1 base, with 18 bases left in between. The entry originates in a study of T cell responses to AZD1222 COVID-19 vaccine. The overall study: Pooled samples include second doses given at about 4 or 12 weeks.

Whole-study results and caveats: Repertoire sampling happened only post peak T cell response. White British ancestry dominated among donors, who included more females, and clonal diversity was possibly underestimated.

The specimen comprised peripheral blood, sampled on day 0 of AZD1222 vaccination. This TCR was recovered from an adult in good health. The chain employs TRBV11-2 and TRBJ1-1; D is perhaps TRBD1 (5 bases). DNA of the CDR3: TGTGCCAGCAGTCCTCCTCTTAGGGGCCCGAACACTGAAGCTTTCTTT. It codes for CASSPPLRGPNTEAFF.